This T cell receptor beta chain comes out of a study of Ad26.COV2.S vaccination and SARS-CoV-2 variants. In the study overall: It was the COV1001 Ad26.COV2.S trial arm that included the donor.

This clone was detected once. Its antigen is unidentified. Findings of the study overall: Reportedly, after vaccination the spike-specific CD8+ and CD4+ T cell responses displayed substantial breadth. Recipients of vaccine and of placebo showed similar breadth of their non-spike TCR repertoires.

Assay used: immunoSEQ multiplex PCR; TCRdb lists only in-frame clones, some missing. The data hold just over 350,000 clones, with about 85% observed a single time. Treatment given: roughly 18 received Ad26.COV2.S at low or high dose, single or two shots; about five received placebo; per-sample allocation not given. At day 63 after the first vaccine or placebo injection, samples were drawn. J gave up 3 bases and V 5 bases, and 4 bases lay outside the gene matches. The germline CDR1 and CDR2 sequences are SEHNR and FQNEAQ (reference sequence). The CDR3 is 15 amino acids. The rearrangement links TRBV7-9 to TRBJ1-5, with 10 bases matching TRBD1. Sequencing used peripheral blood, obtained in a trial of Ad26.COV2.S vaccine versus placebo. The origin of this receptor is a person between 18 and 59 years old who received the Ad26.COV2.S COVID-19 vaccine or a placebo. Here the CDR3 reads CASSLGTGDNQPQHF. For the CDR3, the DNA is TGTGCCAGCAGCCTCGGGACAGGGGACAATCAGCCCCAGCATTTT.